The rows below give T cell receptor beta chains drawn from one sample of a study of T cell changes during pregnancy in multiple sclerosis. TCRdb's table, derived via immunoSEQ multiplex PCR, lists solely in-frame clones and lacks some. Of around 130,000 clones listed, 90% to 95% are singletons. The input for sequencing was peripheral blood, taken before pregnancy. Receptors were obtained from a female donor with multiple sclerosis, enrolled in a pregnancy study. Each CDR3 is given with its conserved first and last residue. D genes are given only for firm matches. Size is stated for part of the rows, as once, few or many counts, or as a class when the clone is expanded.

J	V	D	size	CDR3	DNA
TRBJ1-5	TRBV7-2	.	.	CASSLQSGYQPQHF	TGTGCCAGCAGCCTACAATCAGGGTATCAGCCCCAGCATTTT
TRBJ2-5	TRBV2	.	.	CASNTFGGETQYF	TGTGCCAGCAATACCTTCGGGGGAGAGACCCAGTACTTC
TRBJ1-1	TRBV6-5	.	.	CASTRVGFPTFF	TGTGCCAGCACCAGGGTGGGATTCCCGACTTTCTTT
TRBJ2-1	TRBV19	TRBD1	.	CASSPAGTGEQFF	TGTGCCAGTAGTCCGGCCGGGACAGGAGAGCAGTTCTTC
TRBJ2-2	TRBV30	.	.	CAWSPGTNTGELFF	TGTGCCTGGAGTCCGGGTACGAACACCGGGGAGCTGTTTTTT
TRBJ1-5	TRBV18	.	.	CASSLGVQDNQPQHF	TGTGCCAGCTCACTCGGGGTCCAGGACAATCAGCCCCAGCATTTT
TRBJ2-7	TRBV28	.	.	CASNSYYEQYF	TGTGCCAGCAACTCGTACTACGAGCAGTACTTC
TRBJ2-5	TRBV5-6	.	.	CASSLKAGLSQETQYF	TGTGCCAGCAGCTTAAAGGCAGGGCTTTCCCAAGAGACCCAGTACTTC
TRBJ1-1	TRBV11-2	.	.	CASSRVKNTEAFF	TGTGCCAGCAGCCGGGTCAAGAACACTGAAGCTTTCTTT
TRBJ2-3	TRBV5-4	TRBD2	once	CASSSPSGGSDTQYF	TGTGCCAGCAGCTCCCCTAGCGGGGGATCAGATACGCAGTATTTT
TRBJ2-1	TRBV9	TRBD1	.	CASSVATEGTGTNEQFF	TGTGCCAGCAGCGTAGCTACAGAGGGGACAGGGACCAATGAGCAGTTCTTC
TRBJ1-4	TRBV7-2	TRBD1	.	CASSQGQGRNEKLFF	TGTGCCAGCAGCCAGGGACAGGGACGCAATGAAAAACTGTTTTTT
TRBJ2-5	TRBV28	TRBD1	.	CASSTIDRGQQETQYF	TGTGCCAGCAGTACGATAGACAGGGGACAGCAAGAGACCCAGTACTTC
TRBJ1-5	TRBV6-1	.	.	CASSVVGQLYSNQPQHF	TGTGCCAGCAGTGTCGTCGGACAGCTTTATAGCAATCAGCCCCAGCATTTT
TRBJ1-2	TRBV18	TRBD1	.	CASSPADRDEGGYTF	TGTGCCAGCTCACCAGCCGACAGGGACGAGGGCGGCTACACCTTC
TRBJ2-5	TRBV11-2	.	.	CASSLAREETQYF	TGTGCCAGCAGCTTAGCCAGGGAAGAGACCCAGTACTTC
TRBJ1-5	TRBV11-2	TRBD1	.	CASSQDRGGQPQHF	TGTGCCAGCAGTCAGGACAGGGGTGGTCAGCCCCAGCATTTT
TRBJ2-3	TRBV5-1	TRBD2	.	CASSPPGGASDTQYF	TGCGCCAGCTCCCCTCCGGGAGGAGCATCGGATACGCAGTATTTT
TRBJ2-5	TRBV18	.	.	CASSPPGGVNGETQYF	TGTGCCAGCTCACCACCAGGGGGGGTCAACGGGGAGACCCAGTACTTC
TRBJ2-7	TRBV19	TRBD2	.	CASSPASGRAITSYEQYF	TGTGCCAGTAGTCCGGCTAGCGGGAGGGCCATAACTTCCTACGAGCAGTACTTC
TRBJ2-1	TRBV5-1	.	once	CASSEPTSYNEQFF	TGCGCCAGCAGCGAGCCCACCTCCTACAATGAGCAGTTCTTC
TRBJ2-3	TRBV6-4	TRBD1	.	CASSDSTGGADTQYF	TGTGCCAGCAGTGACTCGACAGGGGGCGCAGATACGCAGTATTTT
TRBJ2-1	TRBV13	.	.	CASSLLPTGSSYNEQFF	TGTGCCAGCAGCTTACTGCCAACGGGGAGCTCCTACAATGAGCAGTTCTTC
TRBJ1-6	TRBV27	.	.	CASSLYRNSPLHF	TGTGCCAGCAGTTTATACAGGAATTCACCCCTCCACTTT
TRBJ1-2	TRBV29-1	TRBD1	.	CSVGGQQGGYTF	TGCAGCGTTGGGGGGCAACAGGGGGGCTACACCTTC
TRBJ1-5	TRBV6-1	.	.	CASSALGNQPQHF	TGTGCCAGCAGTGCGCTAGGAAATCAGCCCCAGCATTTT
TRBJ1-5	TRBV19	TRBD1	once	CASSMLPLSPRLTGDQPQHF	TGTGCCAGTAGTATGCTCCCCTTATCCCCTCGGTTAACAGGGGATCAGCCCCAGCATTTT
TRBJ1-6	TRBV2	TRBD1	.	CASRPSGGFGDSPLHF	TGTGCCAGCAGGCCTTCAGGGGGCTTTGGGGATTCACCCCTCCACTTT
TRBJ2-5	TRBV28	TRBD1	.	CASSLEGALRETQYF	TGTGCCAGCAGTTTAGAGGGGGCGCTAAGGGAGACCCAGTACTTC
TRBJ2-7	TRBV13	.	.	CASSEQGGEQYF	TGTGCCAGCAGCGAACAGGGCGGCGAGCAGTACTTC
TRBJ2-3	TRBV28	TRBD2	.	CASRDRGLVADTQYF	TGTGCCAGCAGGGACCGGGGACTAGTTGCAGATACGCAGTATTTT
TRBJ1-1	TRBV18	TRBD1	.	CASSPGQGATEAFF	TGTGCCAGCTCGCCCGGACAGGGTGCCACTGAAGCTTTCTTT
TRBJ1-2	TRBV6-1	TRBD1	.	CASSQGGQTQGIYGYTF	TGTGCCAGCAGTCAAGGGGGCCAAACACAGGGCATCTATGGCTACACCTTC
TRBJ1-1	TRBV18	TRBD1	.	CASSLTGYEAFF	TGTGCCAGCTCCCTGACAGGGTATGAAGCTTTCTTT
TRBJ1-1	TRBV28	TRBD1	.	CASSVHRGTTEAFF	TGTGCCAGCAGTGTACACAGGGGAACGACTGAAGCTTTCTTT
TRBJ2-1	TRBV6-6	.	few	CASSYSRVYNEQFF	TGTGCCAGCAGTTACTCGAGGGTTTACAATGAGCAGTTCTTC
TRBJ1-2	TRBV19	.	once	CASSTLRGRYGYTF	TGTGCCAGTAGTACCCTTCGGGGTAGATATGGCTACACCTTC
TRBJ1-6	TRBV19	TRBD1	.	CASSIRDRDNSPLHF	TGTGCCAGTAGTATACGGGACAGAGATAATTCACCCCTCCACTTT
TRBJ2-3	TRBV6-4	TRBD2	.	CASSESSGRADTQYF	TGTGCCAGCAGTGAATCTAGCGGGAGGGCAGATACGCAGTATTTT
TRBJ1-6	TRBV28	TRBD1	.	CASSLTDRGPNSPLHF	TGTGCCAGCAGCTTAACCGACAGGGGACCTAATTCACCCCTCCACTTT
TRBJ1-6	TRBV5-1	.	once	CASSLVQGGSAPLHF	TGCGCCAGCAGCTTGGTTCAGGGAGGCAGCGCACCCCTCCACTTT
TRBJ2-7	TRBV27	TRBD1	.	CASSYRQGGEQYF	TGTGCCAGCAGCTATAGACAGGGGGGCGAGCAGTACTTC
TRBJ1-4	TRBV4-1	.	.	CASSQDFPGRGIREKLFF	TGCGCCAGCAGCCAAGATTTTCCCGGGCGGGGTATTCGAGAAAAACTGTTTTTT
TRBJ2-7	TRBV6-1	.	.	CASLSPGVLDGQYF	TGTGCCAGCCTTAGTCCCGGGGTCCTGGATGGGCAGTACTTC
TRBJ2-3	TRBV9	.	.	CASSVSGRDTQYF	TGTGCCAGCAGTGTTTCAGGCAGGGATACGCAGTATTTT
TRBJ1-2	TRBV5-4	.	.	CASSLQGPPTPHGYTF	TGTGCCAGCAGCTTGCAGGGGCCTCCCACCCCTCATGGCTACACCTTC
TRBJ2-7	TRBV2	TRBD2	.	CASQGGRAYEQYF	TGTGCCAGCCAGGGCGGGAGGGCCTACGAGCAGTACTTC